This T cell receptor beta chain came from a study of patients and donors after allogeneic stem cell transplantation. TCRdb analysed the RT-PCR reads with MiXCR anew, one entry per CDR3 protein. The sample consists of about 2,200 distinct CDR3 sequences, roughly 33% of them appearing once. This clonotype has only a few counts. Sequencing was done on a sample of blood, either unsorted or a sorted T cell fraction (not recorded which). This sequence was found in a human donor who was either an allogeneic HSCT recipient or a stem cell or donor lymphocyte infusion donor (not recorded which). It is not recorded whose cells these are; they may come from a transplant donor.

The CDR3 is CASSLEGSGQDEQYF. CDR3 sequence (DNA): TGTGCCAGCAGCCTGGAAGGGAGCGGCCAAGACGAGCAGTACTTC. The chain is built from TRBV11-3 and TRBJ2-7, with a possible D match to TRBD2 (5 bases). Germline V gene data show CDR1 as SGHNT and CDR2 as YENEEA. The CDR3 contains 15 residues. V gave up 5 bases and J gave up 5 bases, with 19 bases separating them. Using reference TRBV11-3 and TRBJ2-7 for the parts outside the CDR3, the full variable domain is EAGVVQSPRYKIIEKKQPVAFWCNPISGHNTLYWYLQNLGQGPELLIRYENEEAVDDSQLPKDRFSAERLKGVDSTLKIQPAELGDSAVYLCASSLEGSGQDEQYFGPGTRLTVT.